The clone carrying this T cell receptor (beta chain) was detected ten times or more. Its antigen is undetermined. These data belong to a study of CD8 T cells in ankylosing spondylitis. V lost 4 bases to trimming and J lost 7 bases, with 8 bases between them. The CDR3 totals 12 residues. TCRdb recomputed calls from the 5' RACE reads with MiXCR, one row per CDR3 protein. The table records about 460,000 distinct CDR3 sequences, about 5.7% of them present only once. Study observations and caveats: A TCR beta motif of about 8 highly homologous variants seemed to mark ankylosing spondylitis blood.

Input material: blood, either unsorted or a sorted T cell fraction (not recorded which). The receptor's source is a male donor with ankylosing spondylitis. This chain joins TRBV12-3 or TRBV12-4 and TRBJ1-5; D remains unclear. The CDR3 DNA is TGTGCCAGCAGTTCAGTTCGGCAGCCCCAGCATTTT. Residues: CASSSVRQPQHF.